This TCR beta chain was captured by sequencing in a study of control samples from healthy donors and cancer patients. Generated by immunoSEQ multiplex PCR, the TCRdb table keeps only in-frame clones and is missing some. In the table there are approximately 80,000 clones, over 75% of which are singletons. Germline V gives CDR1 SGHRS, CDR2 YFSETQ. The CDR3 consists of 15 residues. Trimming took 4 bases from V and 0 from J; bases not matched to a gene: 3. The sample taken for sequencing was blood. The TCR comes from a woman between 50 and 59 years old in good health. The J gene is TRBJ2-2, the V gene TRBV5-1, with 7 bases matching TRBD2. CDR3 sequence: CASSVGTTNTGELFF. In DNA form, the CDR3 reads TGCGCCAGCAGCGTCGGGACTACGAACACCGGGGAGCTGTTTTTT.